This record concerns one T cell receptor beta chain sequence. The antigen is undetermined. The germline CDR1 and CDR2 sequences are MNHEY and SVGAGI. The CDR3 is 11 residues long. V lost 8 bases and J lost 4; bases outside the gene matches: 1. This PCR relied on a set of 60 Vbeta primers and 13 Jbeta primers. Sequencing was performed with immunoSEQ multiplex PCR; in TCRdb, only in-frame clones are kept and a portion is missing. The sample consists of 240,000 or so clones, approximately 81% of them appearing once. The sample belongs to a study of cytomegalovirus exposure and HLA in healthy donors. Study-wide background: Early released data had tens of millions of unique TCRs, all coming from HLA-typed donors. General study findings and limits: Later genetic work tied a missense DCLRE1C variant to beta-chain V and J trimming. On later analysis, the bulk of CMV-associated TCR beta chains appeared to be HLA-restricted.

Donors showed nominal health when sampled, although they likely had unrecorded immune exposures. Specimen: PBMCs. The chain has TRBV6-5 and TRBJ2-5; 7 bases align to TRBD2. The TCR originated in a woman between 55 and 75 years old in good health and CMV-seropositive. In DNA, the CDR3 is TGTGCCAGCGGGAGGGGAGAGACCCAGTACTTC. Translated, it gives CASGRGETQYF.